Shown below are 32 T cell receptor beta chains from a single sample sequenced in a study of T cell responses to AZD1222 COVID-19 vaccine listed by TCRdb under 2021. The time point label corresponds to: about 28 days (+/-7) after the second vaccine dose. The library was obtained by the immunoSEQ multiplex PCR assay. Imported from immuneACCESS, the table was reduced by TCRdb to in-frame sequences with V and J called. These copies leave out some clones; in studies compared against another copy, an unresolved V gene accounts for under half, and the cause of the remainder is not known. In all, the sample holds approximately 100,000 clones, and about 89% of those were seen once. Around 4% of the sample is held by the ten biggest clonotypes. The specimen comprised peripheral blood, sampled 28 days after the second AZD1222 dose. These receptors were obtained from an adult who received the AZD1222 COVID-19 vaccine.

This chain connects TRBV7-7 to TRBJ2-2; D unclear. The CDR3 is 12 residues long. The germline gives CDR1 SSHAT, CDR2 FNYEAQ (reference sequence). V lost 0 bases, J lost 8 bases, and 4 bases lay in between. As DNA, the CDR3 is TGTGCCAGCAGCTTAGCTGGGGGGGAGCTGTTTTTT. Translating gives CASSLAGGELFF.

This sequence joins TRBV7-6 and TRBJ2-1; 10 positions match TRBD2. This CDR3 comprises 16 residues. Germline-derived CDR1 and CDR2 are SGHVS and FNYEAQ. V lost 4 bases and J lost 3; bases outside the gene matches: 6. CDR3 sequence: CASSSRTSGVYNEQFF. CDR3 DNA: TGTGCCAGCAGCTCTCGGACTAGCGGAGTCTACAATGAGCAGTTCTTC. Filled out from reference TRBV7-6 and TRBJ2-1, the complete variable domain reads GAGVSQSPRYKVTKRGQDVALRCDPISGHVSLYWYRQALGQGPEFLTYFNYEAQQDKSGLPNDRFSAERPEGSISTLTIQRTEQRDSAMYRCASSSRTSGVYNEQFFGPGTRLTVL.

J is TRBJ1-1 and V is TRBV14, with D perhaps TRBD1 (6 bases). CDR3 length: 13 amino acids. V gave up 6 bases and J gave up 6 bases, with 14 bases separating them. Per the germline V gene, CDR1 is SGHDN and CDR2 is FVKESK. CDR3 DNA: TGTGCCAGCAGATTAAGGGGGACCCCTGAAGCTTTCTTT. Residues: CASRLRGTPEAFF.

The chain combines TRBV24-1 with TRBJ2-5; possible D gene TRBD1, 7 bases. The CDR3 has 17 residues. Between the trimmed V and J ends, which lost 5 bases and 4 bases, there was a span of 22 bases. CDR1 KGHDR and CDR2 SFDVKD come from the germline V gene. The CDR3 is CATSVRTGTPGGETQYF. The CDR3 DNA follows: TGTGCCACCAGTGTAAGGACAGGAACCCCCGGGGGAGAGACCCAGTACTTC.

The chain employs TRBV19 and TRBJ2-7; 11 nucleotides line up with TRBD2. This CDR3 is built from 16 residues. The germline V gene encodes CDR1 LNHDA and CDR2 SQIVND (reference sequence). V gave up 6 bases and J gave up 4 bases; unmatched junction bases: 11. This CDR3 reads CASRPNLAGGWYEQYF. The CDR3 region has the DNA TGTGCCAGTAGACCCAACCTAGCGGGAGGATGGTACGAGCAGTACTTC. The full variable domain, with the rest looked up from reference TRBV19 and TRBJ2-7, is DGGITQSPKYLFRKEGQNVTLSCEQNLNHDAMYWYRQDPGQGLRLIYYSQIVNDFQKGDIAEGYSVSREKKESFPLTVTSAQKNPTAFYLCASRPNLAGGWYEQYFGPGTRLTVT.

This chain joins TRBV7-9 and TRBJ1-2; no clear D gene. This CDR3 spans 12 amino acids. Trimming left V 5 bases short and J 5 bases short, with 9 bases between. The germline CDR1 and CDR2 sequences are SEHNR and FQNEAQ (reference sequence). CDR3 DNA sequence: TGTGCCAGCAGCCCTCACACTTATGGCTACACCTTC. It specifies CASSPHTYGYTF.

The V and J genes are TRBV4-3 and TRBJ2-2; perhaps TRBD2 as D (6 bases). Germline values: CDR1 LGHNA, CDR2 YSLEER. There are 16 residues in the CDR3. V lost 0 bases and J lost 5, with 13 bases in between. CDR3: CASSQEAGRRTGELFF. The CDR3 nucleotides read TGCGCCAGCAGCCAAGAGGCGGGGAGACGGACCGGGGAGCTGTTTTTT.

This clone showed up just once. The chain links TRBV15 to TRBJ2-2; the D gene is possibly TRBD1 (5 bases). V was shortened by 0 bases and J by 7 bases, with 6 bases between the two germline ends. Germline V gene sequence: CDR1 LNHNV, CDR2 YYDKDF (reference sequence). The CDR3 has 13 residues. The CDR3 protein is CATSRDQGGELFF. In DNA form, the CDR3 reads TGTGCCACCAGCAGAGATCAGGGCGGGGAGCTGTTTTTT.

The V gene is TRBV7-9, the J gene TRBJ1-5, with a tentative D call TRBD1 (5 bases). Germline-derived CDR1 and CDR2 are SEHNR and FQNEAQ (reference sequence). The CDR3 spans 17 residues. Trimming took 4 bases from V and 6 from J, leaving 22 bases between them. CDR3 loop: CASSSGGGIGLIQPQHF. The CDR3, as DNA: TGTGCCAGCAGCTCCGGTGGGGGAATTGGACTAATTCAGCCCCAGCATTTT.

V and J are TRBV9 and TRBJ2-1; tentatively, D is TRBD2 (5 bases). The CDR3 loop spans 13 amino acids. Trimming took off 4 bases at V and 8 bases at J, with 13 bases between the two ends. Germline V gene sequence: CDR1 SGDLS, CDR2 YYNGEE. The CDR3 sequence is CASSLEGPHEQFF. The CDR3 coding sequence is TGTGCCAGCAGCCTTGAGGGTCCCCATGAGCAGTTCTTC. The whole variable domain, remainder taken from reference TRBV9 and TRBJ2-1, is DSGVTQTPKHLITATGQRVTLRCSPRSGDLSVYWYQQSLDQGLQFLIQYYNGEERAKGNILERFSAQQFPDLHSELNLSSLELGDSALYFCASSLEGPHEQFFGPGTRLTVL.

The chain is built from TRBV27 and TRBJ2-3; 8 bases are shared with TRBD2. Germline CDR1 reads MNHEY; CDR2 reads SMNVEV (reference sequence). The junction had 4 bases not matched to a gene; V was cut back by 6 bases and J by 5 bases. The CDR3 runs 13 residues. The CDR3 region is CASRGLAGDTQYF. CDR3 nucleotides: TGTGCCAGCAGAGGGCTAGCGGGAGATACGCAGTATTTT.

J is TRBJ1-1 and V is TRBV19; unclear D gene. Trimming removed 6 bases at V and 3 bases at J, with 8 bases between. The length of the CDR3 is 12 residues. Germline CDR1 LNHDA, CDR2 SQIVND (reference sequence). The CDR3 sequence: CASSYQDTEAFF. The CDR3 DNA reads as TGTGCCAGTAGCTATCAAGACACTGAAGCTTTCTTT.

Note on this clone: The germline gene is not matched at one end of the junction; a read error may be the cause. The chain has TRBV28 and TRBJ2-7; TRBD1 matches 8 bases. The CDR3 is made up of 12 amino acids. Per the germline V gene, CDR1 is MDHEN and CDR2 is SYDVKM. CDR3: CASSSPGQALNF. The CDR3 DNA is TGTGCCAGCAGTTCTCCGGGACAGGCTTTAAACTTC.

The chain's CDR3 is CASSPNRDLGGYTF. DNA for the CDR3: TGTGCCAGCAGCCCAAACAGGGACCTTGGGGGCTACACCTTC. The rearrangement joins TRBV7-2 to TRBJ1-2; maybe TRBD1 (6 bases). Germline V gene data show CDR1 as SGHTA and CDR2 as FQGNSA. CDR3 length: 14 residues. V lost 5 bases and J 8 bases, leaving 18 bases between the germline ends.

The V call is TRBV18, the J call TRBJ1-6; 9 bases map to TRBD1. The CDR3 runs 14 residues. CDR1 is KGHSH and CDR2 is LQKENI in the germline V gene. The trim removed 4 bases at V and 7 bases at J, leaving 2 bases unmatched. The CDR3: CASSRDRVNSPLHF. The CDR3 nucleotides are TGTGCCAGCTCACGGGACAGGGTCAATTCACCCCTCCACTTT.

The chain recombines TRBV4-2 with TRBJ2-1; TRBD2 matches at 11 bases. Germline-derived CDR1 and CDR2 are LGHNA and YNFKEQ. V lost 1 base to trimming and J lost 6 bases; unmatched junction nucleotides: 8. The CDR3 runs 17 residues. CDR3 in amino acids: CASSQVSGRANGNEQFF. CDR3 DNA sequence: TGTGCCAGCAGCCAAGTTAGCGGGAGGGCTAACGGCAATGAGCAGTTCTTC.

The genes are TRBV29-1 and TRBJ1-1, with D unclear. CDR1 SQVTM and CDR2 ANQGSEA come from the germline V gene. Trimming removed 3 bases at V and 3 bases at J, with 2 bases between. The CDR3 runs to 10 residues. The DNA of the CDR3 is TGCAGCGTTGATTACACTGAAGCTTTCTTT. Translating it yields CSVDYTEAFF.

CDR3 DNA sequence: TGCGCCAGCAGCTTGAACAGGGGCACTGAAGCTTTCTTT. Its translation is CASSLNRGTEAFF. V and J are TRBV5-1 and TRBJ1-1; 7 bases line up with TRBD1. The V gene end was trimmed by 1 base and the J gene end by 4 bases; junction bases not matched to a gene: 1. Germline V gene lookup returns CDR1 SGHRS and CDR2 YFSETQ. This CDR3 spans 13 amino acids.

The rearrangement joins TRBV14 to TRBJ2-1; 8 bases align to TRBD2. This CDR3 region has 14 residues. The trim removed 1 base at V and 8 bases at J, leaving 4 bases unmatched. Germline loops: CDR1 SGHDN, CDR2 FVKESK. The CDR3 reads CASSQVPSGYEQFF. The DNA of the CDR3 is TGTGCCAGCAGCCAAGTACCTAGCGGGTATGAGCAGTTCTTC.

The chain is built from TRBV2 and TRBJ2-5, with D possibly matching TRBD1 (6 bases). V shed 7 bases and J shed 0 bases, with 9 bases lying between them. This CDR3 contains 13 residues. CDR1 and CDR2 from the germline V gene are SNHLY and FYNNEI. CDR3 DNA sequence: TGTGCCAGCAACCGGGACAACCAAGAGACCCAGTACTTC. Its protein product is CASNRDNQETQYF.

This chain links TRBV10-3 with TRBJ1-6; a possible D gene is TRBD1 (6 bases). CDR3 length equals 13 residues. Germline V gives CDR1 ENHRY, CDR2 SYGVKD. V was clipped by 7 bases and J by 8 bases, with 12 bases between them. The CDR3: CAINGGPDSPLHF. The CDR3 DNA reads TGTGCCATCAACGGGGGGCCGGATTCACCCCTCCACTTT.

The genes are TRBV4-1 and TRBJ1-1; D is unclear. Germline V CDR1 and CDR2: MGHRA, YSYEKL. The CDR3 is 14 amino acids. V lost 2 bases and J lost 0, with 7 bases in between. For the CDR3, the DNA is TGCGCCAGCAGCCAATGGGTGATGAACACTGAAGCTTTCTTT. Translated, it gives CASSQWVMNTEAFF.

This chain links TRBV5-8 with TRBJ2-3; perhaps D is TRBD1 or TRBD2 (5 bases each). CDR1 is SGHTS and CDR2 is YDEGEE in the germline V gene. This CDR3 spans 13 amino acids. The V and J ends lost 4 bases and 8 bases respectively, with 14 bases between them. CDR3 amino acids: CASSQVGTGTQYF. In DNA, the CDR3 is TGTGCCAGCAGCCAAGTAGGGACGGGTACGCAGTATTTT.

The CDR3 DNA reads TGTGCCAGCAGCGTAAACAGGGGGAATAACAATGAGCAGTTCTTC. It is translated as CASSVNRGNNNEQFF. V is TRBV9 and J is TRBJ2-1; 8 bases are a match to TRBD1. Per the germline V gene, CDR1 is SGDLS and CDR2 is YYNGEE. The CDR3 covers 15 residues. V dropped 1 base and J dropped 5; count of bases not matched to a gene: 5.

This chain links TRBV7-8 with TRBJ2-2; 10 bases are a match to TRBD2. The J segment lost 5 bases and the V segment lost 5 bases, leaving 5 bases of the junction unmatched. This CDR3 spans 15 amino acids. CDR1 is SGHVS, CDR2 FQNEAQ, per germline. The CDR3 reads CASSPGLATTGELFF. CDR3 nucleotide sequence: TGTGCCAGCAGCCCGGGACTAGCGACGACCGGGGAGCTGTTTTTT. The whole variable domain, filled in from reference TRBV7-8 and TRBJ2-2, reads GAGVSQSPRYKVAKRGQDVALRCDPISGHVSLFWYQQALGQGPEFLTYFQNEAQLDKSGLPSDRFFAERPEGSVSTLKIQRTQQEDSAVYLCASSPGLATTGELFFGEGSRLTVL.

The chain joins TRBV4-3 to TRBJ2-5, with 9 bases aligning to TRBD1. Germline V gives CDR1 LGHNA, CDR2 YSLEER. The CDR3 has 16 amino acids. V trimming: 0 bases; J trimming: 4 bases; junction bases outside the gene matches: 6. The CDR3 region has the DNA TGCGCCAGCAGCCAAGACGGGACAGGGACATCAGAGACCCAGTACTTC. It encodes CASSQDGTGTSETQYF.

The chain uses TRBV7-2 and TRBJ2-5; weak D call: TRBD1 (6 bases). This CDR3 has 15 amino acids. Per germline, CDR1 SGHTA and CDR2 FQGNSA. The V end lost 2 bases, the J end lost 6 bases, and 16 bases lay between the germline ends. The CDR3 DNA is TGTGCCAGCAGCTTAAGCCAGGGGCGGTCTCAGACCCAGTACTTC. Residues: CASSLSQGRSQTQYF.

The CDR3 spells CASRQNTEAFF. The DNA for the CDR3 is TGCGCCAGCAGGCAGAACACTGAAGCTTTCTTT. The V gene is TRBV5-1, the J gene TRBJ1-1; D is uncertain. With 5 bases removed from V and 1 base from J, the gap between germline ends came to 3 bases. Looked up from germline, CDR1 is SGHRS and CDR2 is YFSETQ. This CDR3 comprises 11 residues.

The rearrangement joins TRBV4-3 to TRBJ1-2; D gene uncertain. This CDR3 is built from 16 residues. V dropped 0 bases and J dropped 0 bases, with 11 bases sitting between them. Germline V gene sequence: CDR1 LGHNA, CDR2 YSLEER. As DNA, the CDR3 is TGCGCCAGCAGCCAAGAAGCTGTAAGGGCTAACTATGGCTACACCTTC. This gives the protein CASSQEAVRANYGYTF.

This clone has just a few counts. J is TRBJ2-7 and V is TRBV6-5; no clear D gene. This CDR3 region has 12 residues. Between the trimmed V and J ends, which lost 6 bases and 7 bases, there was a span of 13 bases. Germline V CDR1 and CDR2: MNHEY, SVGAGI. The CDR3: CASSPTSSEQYF. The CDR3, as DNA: TGTGCCAGCAGCCCAACCTCATCGGAGCAGTACTTC.

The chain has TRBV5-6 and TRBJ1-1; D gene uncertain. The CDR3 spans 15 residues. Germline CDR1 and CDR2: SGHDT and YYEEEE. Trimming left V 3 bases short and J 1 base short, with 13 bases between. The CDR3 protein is CASSWGTVSNTEAFF. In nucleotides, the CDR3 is TGTGCCAGCAGCTGGGGAACGGTCTCGAACACTGAAGCTTTCTTT.

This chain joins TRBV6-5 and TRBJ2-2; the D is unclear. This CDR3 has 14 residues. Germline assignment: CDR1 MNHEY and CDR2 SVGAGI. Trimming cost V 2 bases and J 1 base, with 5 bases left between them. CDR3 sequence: CASSYKQNTGELFF. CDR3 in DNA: TGTGCCAGCAGTTACAAACAGAACACCGGGGAGCTGTTTTTT.